This T cell receptor (beta chain) originates from a study of a mutant IDH1 vaccine in newly diagnosed glioma. As to time point: week 23, last vaccination. The investigators gave 300 ug of mutant IDH1 20-mer peptide in each vaccine dose, together with topical imiquimod. Data came from immunoSEQ multiplex PCR; TCRdb stores just in-frame clones and leaves some out. The sample contains some 26,000 clones, about four fifths of which appear only once. The CDR3 spans 15 residues. V was trimmed by 4 bases and J by 3 bases, leaving 15 bases between them. The V gene's germline CDR1 is SGHTA and CDR2 FQGNSA. In regard to this clone: Its antigen remains unknown.

The input for sequencing was PBMCs, taken from a glioma patient whose treatment included an IDH1 peptide vaccine. The receptor comes from a woman between 25 and 40 years old with glioma. The rearrangement uses TRBV7-2 and TRBJ2-5; D possibly corresponds to TRBD2 (7 bases). The CDR3: CASSSGGRPEETQYF. For the CDR3, the DNA is TGTGCCAGCAGCTCCGGGGGGCGCCCCGAAGAGACCCAGTACTTC.